Each of the 18 T cell receptor beta chains below was sequenced from the same sample in a study of T cell changes during pregnancy in multiple sclerosis. Assay: immunoSEQ multiplex PCR; the TCRdb copy retains only in-frame clones and omits some. The table shows 35,000 to 50,000 clones, with about 87% occurring only once. Sequencing used CD4+ T cells from peripheral blood mononuclear cells, obtained in the second trimester of pregnancy. The receptors originated from a female donor with multiple sclerosis, enrolled in a pregnancy study.

The chain links TRBV6-4 to TRBJ2-1; TRBD2 aligns across 7 bases. The trim removed 4 bases at V and 0 bases at J, leaving 9 bases unmatched. The CDR3 consists of 17 residues. From germline, CDR1 is MRHNA and CDR2 SNTAGT. CDR3 region: CASSASVGGSSYNEQFF. The DNA for the CDR3 is TGTGCCAGCAGTGCCTCCGTAGGCGGGAGCTCCTACAATGAGCAGTTCTTC.

The rearrangement uses TRBV6-5 and TRBJ1-1, with 7 nucleotides matching TRBD1. The CDR3 runs to 15 residues. The germline V gene has CDR1 MNHEY and CDR2 SVGAGI. J was trimmed by 3 bases and V by 4 bases; bases with no gene match: 8. The CDR3 is CASSSGGGAYTEAFF. CDR3 nucleotides: TGTGCCAGCAGTTCGGGAGGGGGCGCGTACACTGAAGCTTTCTTT.

Written as DNA, the CDR3 is TGTGCCAGCAGCACCCGAGGAGCGGGAGGGACAGATACGCAGTATTTT. This codes for CASSTRGAGGTDTQYF. This chain connects TRBV9 to TRBJ2-3; 10 bases fit TRBD2. The germline gives CDR1 SGDLS, CDR2 YYNGEE. J was trimmed by 3 bases and V by 4 bases; bases with no gene match: 8. CDR3 length: 16 amino acids.

The chain links TRBV6-5 to TRBJ1-5, with D tentatively TRBD1 (6 bases). This CDR3 comprises 13 residues. Germline V gene data show CDR1 as MNHEY and CDR2 as SVGAGI. V lost 0 bases to trimming and J lost 15 bases, with 15 bases between them. CDR3 bases: TGTGCCAGCAGTTACTCCCCCGGGACACCCTTGCATTTT. Its protein product is CASSYSPGTPLHF.

This clone appeared a single time. This rearrangement joins TRBV6-5 to TRBJ2-7, with 7 bases identical to TRBD1. J gave up 7 bases and V 10 bases, and 7 bases lay outside the gene matches. The CDR3 is 11 residues long. Germline V lookup: CDR1 MNHEY, CDR2 SVGAGI. The CDR3: CATWTGAEQYF. CDR3 nucleotides: TGTGCCACATGGACAGGAGCGGAGCAGTACTTC.

The chain couples TRBV10-2 to TRBJ2-1; 11 bases are shared with TRBD1. The CDR3 loop spans 11 amino acids. Germline values: CDR1 WSHSY, CDR2 SAAADI. V was pared by 11 bases and J by 12 bases, with 6 bases of the junction left unmatched. CDR3 protein: CAAGQGARQFF. As DNA, the CDR3 is TGCGCCGCCGGACAGGGGGCACGGCAGTTCTTC.

The V gene is TRBV9, the J gene TRBJ2-7; D remains unclear. Trimming took off 4 bases at V and 0 bases at J, with 11 bases between the two ends. The CDR3 sequence is 14 residues long. Germline V CDR1 and CDR2: SGDLS, YYNGEE. The CDR3 reads CASSPATASYEQYF. The CDR3 DNA reads TGTGCCAGCAGCCCAGCAACAGCCTCCTACGAGCAGTACTTC.

V and J are TRBV4-2 and TRBJ2-1, with 9 bases that match TRBD2. Per germline, CDR1 LGHNA and CDR2 YNFKEQ. The junction had 7 bases not matched to a gene; V was cut back by 0 bases and J by 10 bases. The CDR3 extends over 15 amino acids. CDR3 in DNA: TGTGCCAGCAGCCAAGACCTAGCGGGGCCTAGGGAGCAGTTCTTC. It translates to CASSQDLAGPREQFF.

The chain uses TRBV28 and TRBJ1-2; D is ambiguous. This CDR3 contains 14 residues. Trimming pared 5 bases from V and 3 bases from J, leaving 13 bases between. Germline V CDR1 and CDR2: MDHEN, SYDVKM. The CDR3 DNA reads TGTGCCAGCAGTACACTCGACTCTGACTATGGCTACACCTTC. This encodes CASSTLDSDYGYTF.

The chain uses TRBV7-2 and TRBJ2-3, with 7 bases aligning to TRBD2. V shed 2 bases and J 0 bases; nucleotides not matched to a gene: 2. Germline assignment: CDR1 SGHTA and CDR2 FQGNSA. The CDR3 extends over 15 amino acids. The CDR3 region is CASSLQRGSTDTQYF. CDR3 nucleotide sequence: TGTGCCAGCAGCTTACAGCGGGGTAGCACAGATACGCAGTATTTT.

V and J are TRBV5-1 and TRBJ2-7; the D gene is possibly TRBD2 (6 bases). CDR1 and CDR2 (germline): SGHRS, YFSETQ. The germline V and J ends were trimmed by 3 bases and 6 bases, with 16 bases remaining between them. The CDR3 runs 14 residues. The CDR3 nucleotides are TGCGCCAGCAGCTGGGGCGGAGCGGGCCTCGAGCAGTACTTC. It encodes CASSWGGAGLEQYF.

The chain combines TRBV6-4 with TRBJ2-4; D call uncertain. V lost 2 bases to trimming and J lost 0 bases, with 14 bases between them. CDR3 size: 17 residues. CDR1 MRHNA and CDR2 SNTAGT come from the germline V gene. The CDR3 spells CASSDLEIIVAKNIQYF. As DNA, the CDR3 is TGTGCCAGCAGTGACCTAGAGATCATAGTAGCCAAAAACATTCAGTACTTC.

The chain combines TRBV5-4 with TRBJ2-7, with 9 nucleotides matching TRBD1. This CDR3 region has 15 residues. V trimming: 4 bases; J trimming: 5 bases; junction bases outside the gene matches: 10. Germline-derived CDR1 and CDR2 are SGHNT and YYREEE (reference sequence). DNA of the CDR3: TGTGCCAGCAGCCTACCGACAGGGGGGACCGACGAGCAGTACTTC. Amino acids: CASSLPTGGTDEQYF.

The gene calls are TRBV5-6 and TRBJ2-4; TRBD2 might be the D (6 bases). Between the trimmed V and J ends, which lost 0 bases and 3 bases, there was a span of 13 bases. The CDR3 extends over 16 amino acids. Germline V gene data show CDR1 as SGHDT and CDR2 as YYEEEE. The CDR3 sequence: CASSLAWMGGKNIQYF. The CDR3 DNA is TGTGCCAGCAGCTTGGCCTGGATGGGGGGCAAAAACATTCAGTACTTC.

The chain couples TRBV4-1 to TRBJ1-2; 9 bases map to TRBD1. The V gene's germline CDR1 is MGHRA and CDR2 YSYEKL. The junction had 9 bases not matched to a gene; V was cut back by 4 bases and J by 9 bases. The CDR3 extends over 14 amino acids. CDR3 bases: TGCGCCAGCAGCCTCCGGGACAGGGAAGGAAGCTACACCTTC. Protein product: CASSLRDREGSYTF.

This clone is medium-sized by share. This rearrangement joins TRBV4-1 to TRBJ1-5; D gene ambiguous. Looked up from germline, CDR1 is MGHRA and CDR2 is YSYEKL. Trimming took 1 base from V and 4 from J, leaving 20 bases between them. The CDR3 runs 18 residues. This CDR3 reads CASSQGGGLSISNQPQHF. The CDR3 coding sequence is TGCGCCAGCAGCCAAGGGGGAGGCTTATCGATTTCTAATCAGCCCCAGCATTTT.

V gene TRBV15 combines with J gene TRBJ2-2, with 9 bases identical to TRBD1. The V segment lost 6 bases and the J segment 6 bases; nucleotides outside the gene matches: 11. The germline V gene has CDR1 LNHNV and CDR2 YYDKDF (reference sequence). There are 16 residues in the CDR3. CDR3 sequence (DNA): TGTGCCACCAGTAAGGCCGGGACAGGGTTGGCCGGGGAGCTGTTTTTT. Translating gives CATSKAGTGLAGELFF.

CDR3: CASSPRLAGGSDTQYF. In nucleotides, the CDR3 is TGTGCCAGCAGCCCTAGACTAGCGGGAGGGTCAGATACGCAGTATTTT. This chain links TRBV11-2 with TRBJ2-3, with 14 nucleotides matching TRBD2. The CDR3 runs to 16 residues. Germline loops: CDR1 SGHAT, CDR2 FQNNGV. V lost 5 bases, J lost 4 bases, and 5 bases stayed unmatched.